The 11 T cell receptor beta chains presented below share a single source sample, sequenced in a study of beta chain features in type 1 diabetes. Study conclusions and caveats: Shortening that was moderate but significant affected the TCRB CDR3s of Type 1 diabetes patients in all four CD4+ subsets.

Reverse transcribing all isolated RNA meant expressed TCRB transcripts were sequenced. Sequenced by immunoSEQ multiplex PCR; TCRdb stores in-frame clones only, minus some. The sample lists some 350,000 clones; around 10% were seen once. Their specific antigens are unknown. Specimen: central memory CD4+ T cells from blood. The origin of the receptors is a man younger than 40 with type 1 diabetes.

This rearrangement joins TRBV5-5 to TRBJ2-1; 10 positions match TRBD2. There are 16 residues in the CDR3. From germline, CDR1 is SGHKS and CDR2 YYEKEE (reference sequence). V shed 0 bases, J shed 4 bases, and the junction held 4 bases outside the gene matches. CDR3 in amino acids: CASSLGLAGEYNEQFF. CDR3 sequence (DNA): TGTGCCAGCAGCTTGGGTCTAGCGGGAGAGTACAATGAGCAGTTCTTC.

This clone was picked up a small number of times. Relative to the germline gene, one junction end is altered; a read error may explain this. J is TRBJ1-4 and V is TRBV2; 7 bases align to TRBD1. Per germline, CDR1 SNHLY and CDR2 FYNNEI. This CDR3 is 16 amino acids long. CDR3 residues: CASSEMRQGGNQKLFF. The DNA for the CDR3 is TGTGCCAGCAGTGAAATGAGACAGGGTGGTAATCAAAAACTGTTTTTT.

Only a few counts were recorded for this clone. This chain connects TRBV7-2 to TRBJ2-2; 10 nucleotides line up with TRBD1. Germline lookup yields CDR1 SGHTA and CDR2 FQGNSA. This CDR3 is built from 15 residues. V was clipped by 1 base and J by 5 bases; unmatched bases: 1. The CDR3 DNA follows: TGTGCCAGCAGCTTAGGGGACAGGGGAACCGGGGAGCTGTTTTTT. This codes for CASSLGDRGTGELFF.

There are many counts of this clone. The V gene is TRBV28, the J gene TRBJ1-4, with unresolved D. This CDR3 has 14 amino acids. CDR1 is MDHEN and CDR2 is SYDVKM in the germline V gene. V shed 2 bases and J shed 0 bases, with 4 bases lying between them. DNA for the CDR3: TGTGCCAGCAGTTTAAGCGCAACTAATGAAAAACTGTTTTTT. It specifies CASSLSATNEKLFF.

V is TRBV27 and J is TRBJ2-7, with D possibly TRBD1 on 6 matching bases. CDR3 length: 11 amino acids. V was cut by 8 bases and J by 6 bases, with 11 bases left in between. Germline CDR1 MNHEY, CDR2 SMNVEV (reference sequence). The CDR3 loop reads CASQGSGEQYF. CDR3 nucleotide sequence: TGTGCCAGCCAGGGGTCTGGCGAGCAGTACTTC.

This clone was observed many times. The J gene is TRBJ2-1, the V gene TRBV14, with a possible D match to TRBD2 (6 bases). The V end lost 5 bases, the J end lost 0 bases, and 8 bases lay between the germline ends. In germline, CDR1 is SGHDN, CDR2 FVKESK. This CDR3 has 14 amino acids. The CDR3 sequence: CASSGRSSYNEQFF. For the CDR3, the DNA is TGTGCCAGCAGCGGGAGGAGCTCCTACAATGAGCAGTTCTTC.

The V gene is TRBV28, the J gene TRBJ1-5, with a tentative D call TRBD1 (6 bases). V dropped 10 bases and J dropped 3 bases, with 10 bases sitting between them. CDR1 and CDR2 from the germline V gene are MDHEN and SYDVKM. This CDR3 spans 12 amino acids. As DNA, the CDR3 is TGTGCCAACCAGGGGCCCAATCAGCCCCAGCATTTT. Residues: CANQGPNQPQHF.

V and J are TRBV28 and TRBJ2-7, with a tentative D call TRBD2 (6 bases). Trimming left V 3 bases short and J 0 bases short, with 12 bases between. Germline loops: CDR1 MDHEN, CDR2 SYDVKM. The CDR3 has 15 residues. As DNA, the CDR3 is TGTGCCAGCAGTTTCTTCGGGGGAACCTCCTACGAGCAGTACTTC. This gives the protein CASSFFGGTSYEQYF.

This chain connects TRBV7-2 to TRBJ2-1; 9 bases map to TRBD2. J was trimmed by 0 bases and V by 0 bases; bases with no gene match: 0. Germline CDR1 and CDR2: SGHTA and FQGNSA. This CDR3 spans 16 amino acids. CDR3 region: CASSLAAGGSYNEQFF. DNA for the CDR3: TGTGCCAGCAGCTTAGCAGCGGGAGGCTCCTACAATGAGCAGTTCTTC.

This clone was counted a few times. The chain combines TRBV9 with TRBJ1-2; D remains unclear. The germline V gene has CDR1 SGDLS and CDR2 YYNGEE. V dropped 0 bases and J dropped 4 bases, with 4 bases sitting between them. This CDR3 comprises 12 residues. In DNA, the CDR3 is TGTGCCAGCAGCGTAGAAGCCTATGGCTACACCTTC. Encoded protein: CASSVEAYGYTF.

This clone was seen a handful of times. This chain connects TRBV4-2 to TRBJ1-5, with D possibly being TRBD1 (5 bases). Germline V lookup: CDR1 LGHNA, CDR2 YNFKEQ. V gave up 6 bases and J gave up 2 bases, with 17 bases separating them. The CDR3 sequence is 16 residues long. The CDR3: CASSPISGGGNQPQHF. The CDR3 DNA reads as TGTGCCAGCAGTCCTATATCCGGGGGTGGCAATCAGCCCCAGCATTTT.